The 16 T cell receptor beta chains listed next were all sequenced from one sample in a study of control samples from healthy donors and cancer patients. Method: immunoSEQ multiplex PCR; TCRdb's copy keeps in-frame clones and lacks some. The table lists 60,000 or so clones, roughly 87% of them singletons. Sequencing input: blood. Receptors were obtained from a man aged 50 or older in good health.

The genes are TRBV11-3 and TRBJ2-1, with TRBD2 matching 13 bases. The CDR3 covers 15 residues. Germline CDR1 is SGHNT and CDR2 is YENEEA. V dropped 5 bases and J dropped 12; count of bases not matched to a gene: 10. CDR3 region: CASSKGLAGEGRQFF. CDR3 DNA: TGTGCCAGCAGCAAAGGACTAGCGGGAGAAGGGCGGCAGTTCTTC.

This chain connects TRBV6-1 to TRBJ2-7, with 8 bases identical to TRBD2. The CDR3 covers 16 residues. Trimming removed 2 bases from V and 3 bases from J; junction bases left unmatched: 9. Germline V gene data show CDR1 as MNHNS and CDR2 as SASEGT. The CDR3 sequence is CASSENFSGRNYEQYF. The CDR3 DNA reads TGTGCCAGCAGTGAAAACTTCAGCGGGAGAAACTACGAGCAGTACTTC.

CDR3 amino acids: CASGVEATGELFF. DNA for the CDR3: TGTGCTAGTGGTGTGGAAGCAACCGGGGAGCTGTTTTTT. This chain connects TRBV12-5 to TRBJ2-2, with no clear D. Per the germline V gene, CDR1 is LGHNT and CDR2 is FRNRAP. The CDR3 is 13 amino acids. The V and J ends lost 5 bases and 5 bases respectively, with 9 bases between them.

The J gene is TRBJ1-1, the V gene TRBV25-1, with TRBD1 as a possible D gene (5 bases). CDR1 and CDR2 from the germline V gene are MGHDK and SYGVNS. The CDR3 extends over 17 amino acids. Trimming removed 1 base at V and 1 base at J, with 16 bases between. CDR3 protein: CASSEFASSQGNTEAFF. CDR3 DNA sequence: TGTGCCAGCAGTGAATTCGCCAGCTCCCAGGGGAACACTGAAGCTTTCTTT. Full variable domain (rest looked up from reference TRBV25-1 and TRBJ1-1): EADIYQTPRYLVIGTGKKITLECSQTMGHDKMYWYQQDPGMELHLIHYSYGVNSTEKGDLSSESTVSRIRTEHFPLTLESARPSHTSQYLCASSEFASSQGNTEAFFGQGTRLTVV.

The chain employs TRBV3-1 (or the pseudogene TRBV3-2) and TRBJ2-7, with 11 bases matching TRBD2. The junction had 8 bases not matched to a gene; V was cut back by 4 bases and J by 0 bases. Germline V lookup: CDR1 LGHDT, CDR2 YNNKEL (reference sequence). The CDR3 consists of 17 residues. CDR3 nucleotides: TGTGCCAGCAGCCCTGGGACTAGCGGTGCCTACTCCTACGAGCAGTACTTC. It codes for CASSPGTSGAYSYEQYF.

This clone is medium-sized within its sample. The genes are TRBV6-2 or TRBV6-3 and TRBJ2-7; 7 nucleotides agree with TRBD2. Germline CDR1 reads MNHEY; CDR2 reads SVGEGT. V shed 4 bases and J 4 bases; nucleotides not matched to a gene: 4. There are 13 residues in the CDR3. The CDR3 reads CASSFASGYEQYF. The CDR3 coding sequence is TGTGCCAGCAGTTTCGCTAGCGGTTACGAGCAGTACTTC.

This chain connects TRBV24-1 to TRBJ2-7; D ambiguous. Trimming stripped 2 bases from V and 7 bases from J, with 11 bases between. The CDR3 extends over 13 amino acids. From germline, CDR1 is KGHDR and CDR2 SFDVKD. As DNA, the CDR3 is TGTGCCACCAGTGATTCAAGGCGACGGGAGCAGTACTTC. Translating gives CATSDSRRREQYF.

This chain uses TRBV20-1 with TRBJ2-7; D call uncertain. Germline V lookup: CDR1 DFQATT, CDR2 SNEGSKA (reference sequence). CDR3 size: 12 residues. The V end was cut by 3 bases, the J end by 6 bases, with 12 bases between. This CDR3 reads CSASAPLGEQYF. The DNA for the CDR3 is TGCAGTGCTAGTGCTCCTCTCGGCGAGCAGTACTTC.

This chain joins TRBV19 and TRBJ2-3; TRBD2 aligns across 8 bases. With 3 bases clipped from V and 2 bases from J, the junction kept 7 bases outside the gene matches. The CDR3 contains 16 residues. Germline CDR1 and CDR2: LNHDA and SQIVND (reference sequence). CDR3 in DNA: TGTGCCAGTAGTATTACAAGAGCGGGAGTCACAGATACGCAGTATTTT. Its translation is CASSITRAGVTDTQYF.

The CDR3 region has the DNA TGTGCCAGCAGCCAAGAGGGACAGGGGTCCCACGAGCAGTACTTC. It encodes CASSQEGQGSHEQYF. The chain couples TRBV3-1 (or the pseudogene TRBV3-2) to TRBJ2-7; TRBD1 matches at 10 bases. V lost 0 bases, J lost 5 bases, and 4 bases stayed unmatched. Germline V gene data show CDR1 as LGHDT and CDR2 as YNNKEL (reference sequence). The CDR3 length is 15 residues.

The J gene is TRBJ2-2, the V gene TRBV5-1; 11 bases align to TRBD2. V gave up 4 bases and J gave up 5 bases; unmatched junction bases: 19. This CDR3 comprises 20 residues. The germline V gene has CDR1 SGHRS and CDR2 YFSETQ. DNA for the CDR3: TGCGCCAGCAGCGCCCTTTCACTTAGCGGGAGGGTTGTTTGGACCGGGGAGCTGTTTTTT. This encodes CASSALSLSGRVVWTGELFF.

This clone was observed a handful of times. J is TRBJ1-4 and V is TRBV7-9, with D maybe TRBD1 (6 bases). V lost 2 bases and J 7 bases, leaving 11 bases between the germline ends. Germline V gives CDR1 SEHNR, CDR2 FQNEAQ (reference sequence). The CDR3 has 14 residues. In DNA, the CDR3 is TGTGCCAGCAGCTTATGGGGGGCAGGTGAAAAACTGTTTTTT. Protein product: CASSLWGAGEKLFF.

This chain uses TRBV7-6 with TRBJ1-5; the D is unclear. Trimming shortened V by 1 base and J by 0 bases, and 10 bases separated the two germline ends. There are 16 residues in the CDR3. Germline V gene sequence: CDR1 SGHVS, CDR2 FNYEAQ. Written as DNA, the CDR3 is TGTGCCAGCAGCTTAGTTGCGTCCCCTAGCAATCAGCCCCAGCATTTT. Encoded protein: CASSLVASPSNQPQHF. Full variable domain (outside the CDR3, taken from reference TRBV7-6 and TRBJ1-5): GAGVSQSPRYKVTKRGQDVALRCDPISGHVSLYWYRQALGQGPEFLTYFNYEAQQDKSGLPNDRFSAERPEGSISTLTIQRTEQRDSAMYRCASSLVASPSNQPQHFGDGTRLSIL.

The chain has TRBV19 and TRBJ1-3, with D hard to call. Germline loops: CDR1 LNHDA, CDR2 SQIVND (reference sequence). CDR3 length equals 13 residues. Trimming removed 5 bases from V and 10 bases from J, with 15 bases in between. CDR3: CASSRQHETTIYF. The CDR3 DNA sequence: TGTGCCAGTAGTCGGCAACACGAAACAACCATATATTTT. Supplemented by reference TRBV19 and TRBJ1-3, the full variable domain reads DGGITQSPKYLFRKEGQNVTLSCEQNLNHDAMYWYRQDPGQGLRLIYYSQIVNDFQKGDIAEGYSVSREKKESFPLTVTSAQKNPTAFYLCASSRQHETTIYFGEGSWLTVV.

This clone showed up just once. CDR3 bases: TGTGCCAGCAGTTTGTACGGGTTTGAAGCTTTCTTT. It yields the protein CASSLYGFEAFF. The chain joins TRBV28 to TRBJ1-1; no firm D call. The CDR3 totals 12 residues. Germline CDR1 and CDR2: MDHEN and SYDVKM. V was clipped by 3 bases and J by 7 bases, with 9 bases between them.

The rearrangement joins TRBV15 to TRBJ2-7; 8 bases fit TRBD2. This CDR3 has 16 residues. CDR1 and CDR2 from the germline V gene are LNHNV and YYDKDF (reference sequence). V gave up 1 base and J gave up 4 bases; unmatched junction bases: 9. CDR3 amino acids: CATSRAWGTRGYEQYF. In nucleotides, the CDR3 is TGTGCCACCAGCAGAGCCTGGGGGACTAGAGGGTACGAGCAGTACTTC.